This T cell receptor (beta chain) was identified during a study of T-cell reconstitution after alpha-beta-depleted transplantation in children. Regarding the study as a whole: Approximately two months post-transplant, alpha-beta T cells reportedly originated from several hundred expanded graft clones. At one year after transplant, newly produced T cells mostly accounted for T-cell counts and diversity.

A TCRbeta library incorporating unique molecular identifiers was prepared. TCRdb re-called the PCR reads with MiXCR, one entry per CDR3 protein. The sample contains about 980,000 distinct CDR3 sequences, 25% to 30% of which appear only once. This clonotype was detected a few times. Its target is not known. The V and J ends lost 3 bases and 3 bases respectively, with 6 bases between them. CDR3 length equals 12 residues. Germline loops: CDR1 DFQATT, CDR2 SNEGSKA (reference sequence). The rearrangement uses TRBV20-1 and TRBJ2-1; D possibly corresponds to TRBD1 (5 bases). The sample was PBMCs, mostly from graft donor cells, taken 360 days after TCRalphabeta/CD19-depleted stem cell transplant. This receptor was obtained from a boy under three years old who had a stem cell transplant for SCID, so the T cells may come from the graft donor. CDR3 nucleotide sequence: TGCAGTGCTAGTCAGGGCTACAATGAGCAGTTCTTC. Protein product: CSASQGYNEQFF.